The text below deals with one T cell receptor beta chain. The method was immunoSEQ multiplex PCR; TCRdb's version includes in-frame clones alone and lacks a portion of them. The sample yields approximately 84,000 clones, roughly 90% seen once. The data originate from a study of T cell responses to AZD1222 COVID-19 vaccine. Looking at the study overall: The study pooled second doses at about 4 or about 12 weeks.

The sample in question was peripheral blood, obtained on day 0 of AZD1222 vaccination. This clonotype was sampled from an adult in good health.

CDR3 sequence reads: CAIRLSGTDFEAFF. For the CDR3, the DNA is TGTGCCATCCGGCTGAGCGGGACAGACTTTGAAGCTTTCTTT. The genes are TRBV10-3 and TRBJ1-1; 7 bases fit TRBD1. CDR1 and CDR2 from the germline V gene are ENHRY and SYGVKD. The V segment lost 8 bases and the J segment 7 bases; nucleotides outside the gene matches: 13. The CDR3 is 14 amino acids.